This TCR beta chain was recorded in a study of CXCR3-negative and CXCR3-positive naive CD8 T cells. The CDR3 covers 12 residues. CDR1 and CDR2 from the germline V gene are MGHDK and SYGVNS. Study results and limitations: Whereas both naive subsets had comparably high diversity, memory CD8+ cells had much lower diversity. CXCR3-positive naive cells had TRB CDR3s that were more hydrophobic than CXCR3-negative naive cells had.

cDNA libraries for TRB were generated by 5' RACE incorporating UMI labels. Reanalyzing the 5' RACE reads, TCRdb keeps one entry per CDR3 protein, without DNA. The table gives over 6,500 distinct CDR3 sequences; the top ten clones make up 2% to 2.5% of it. As regards this clonotype: The antigen remains undetermined.

Input material: naive CXCR3- CD8+ T cells from blood. Subset meaning: CD45RO-CCR7+CD27+CD95- naive CD8+ T cells lacking CXCR3 (TNR3-). The V and J genes are TRBV25-1 and TRBJ1-1. This receptor was obtained from a human donor in good health. Some clones in this sample may be carry-over from other donors' samples. CDR3 protein: CASGSPNTEAFF.